One TCR beta chain is described in this entry. This sample is drawn from a study of blood T cell repertoires in COVID-19. Study context: The United States, Italy and Spain provided the acute and convalescent COVID-19 samples.

Deletions cut 2 bases from V and 4 bases from J, with 15 bases between. The germline V gene has CDR1 SGHTA and CDR2 FQGNSA. The CDR3 covers 16 residues. TCRdb's table, derived via immunoSEQ multiplex PCR, lists solely in-frame clones and lacks some. The sample has about 100,000 clones, 60% to 85% seen once. The clonotype originates from a woman between 40 and 50 years old with acute or convalescent COVID-19. Sequencing input: peripheral blood. The chain is built from TRBV7-2 and TRBJ2-1, with D possibly TRBD2 on 7 matching bases. The CDR3 loop reads CASSLLGGGPYNEQFF. CDR3 sequence (DNA): TGTGCCAGCAGCTTACTCGGCGGGGGCCCGTACAATGAGCAGTTCTTC.